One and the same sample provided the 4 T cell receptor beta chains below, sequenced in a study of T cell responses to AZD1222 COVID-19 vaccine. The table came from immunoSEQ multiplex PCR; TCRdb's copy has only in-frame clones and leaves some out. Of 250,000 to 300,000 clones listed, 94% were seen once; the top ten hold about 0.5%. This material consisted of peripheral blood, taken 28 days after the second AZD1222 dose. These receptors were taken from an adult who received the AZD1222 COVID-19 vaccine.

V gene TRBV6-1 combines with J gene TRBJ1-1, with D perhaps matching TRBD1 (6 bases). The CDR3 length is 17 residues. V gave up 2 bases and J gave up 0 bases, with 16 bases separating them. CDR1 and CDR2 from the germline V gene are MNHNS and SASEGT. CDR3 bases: TGTGCCAGCAGTGAATATTTCTCAGGGGACTTGAACACTGAAGCTTTCTTT. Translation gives CASSEYFSGDLNTEAFF.

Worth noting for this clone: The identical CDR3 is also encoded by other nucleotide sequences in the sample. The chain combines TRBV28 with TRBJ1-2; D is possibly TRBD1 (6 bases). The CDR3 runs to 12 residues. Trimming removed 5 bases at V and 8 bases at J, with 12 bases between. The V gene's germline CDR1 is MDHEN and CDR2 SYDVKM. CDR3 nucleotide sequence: TGTGCCAGCAGTCCGGGGGGCTACGGCTACACCTTC. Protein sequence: CASSPGGYGYTF.

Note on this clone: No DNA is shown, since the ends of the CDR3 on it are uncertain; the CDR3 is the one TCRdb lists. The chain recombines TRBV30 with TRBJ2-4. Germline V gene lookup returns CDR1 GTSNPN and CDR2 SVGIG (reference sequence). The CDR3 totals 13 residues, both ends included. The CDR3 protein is CAWGWGEGNKEYF.

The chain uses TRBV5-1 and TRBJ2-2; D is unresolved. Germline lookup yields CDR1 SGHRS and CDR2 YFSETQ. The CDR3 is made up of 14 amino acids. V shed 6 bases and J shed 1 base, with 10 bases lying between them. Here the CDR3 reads CASIRDMNTGELFF. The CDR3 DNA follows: TGCGCCAGCATAAGGGATATGAACACCGGGGAGCTGTTTTTT.